These 21 T cell receptor beta chains were all obtained from the same sample, sequenced in a study of T-cell reconstitution after alpha-beta-depleted transplantation in children. Preparation of the TCRbeta library was carried out with unique molecular identifiers. Via MiXCR, TCRdb re-called the PCR reads, giving one row per CDR3 protein. The sample yields approximately 200,000 distinct CDR3 sequences, about 6% seen once. The sample here was PBMCs, taken before TCRalphabeta/CD19-depleted stem cell transplant. The receptors originated from a girl under two years old with combined immunodeficiency, due to receive a stem cell transplant.

This clonotype appeared many times. The CDR3 DNA is TGCAGTGCTAGCGTACAGGAAAGTGAAGCTTTCTTT. This codes for CSASVQESEAFF. The V and J genes are TRBV20-1 and TRBJ1-1, with D possibly TRBD1 on 5 matching bases. CDR1 and CDR2 (germline): DFQATT, SNEGSKA (reference sequence). V lost 3 bases to trimming and J lost 7 bases, with 12 bases between them. CDR3 length: 12 amino acids.

This clonotype occurred many times. The rearrangement uses TRBV5-1 and TRBJ2-7; tentatively, D is TRBD1 (5 bases). The CDR3 covers 15 residues. CDR1 is SGHRS and CDR2 is YFSETQ in the germline V gene. The V end lost 4 bases, the J end lost 4 bases, and 18 bases lay between the germline ends. CDR3 protein: CASSPPDSRDYEQYF. The CDR3 DNA reads as TGCGCCAGCAGCCCACCCGACAGCCGTGATTACGAGCAGTACTTC.

This clonotype was observed many times. The rearrangement links TRBV27 to TRBJ1-1; D not certain. Trimming cost V 6 bases and J 3 bases, with 20 bases left between them. Germline V gene data show CDR1 as MNHEY and CDR2 as SMNVEV (reference sequence). The CDR3 has 16 residues. CDR3 loop: CASSLYPGIRDTEAFF. The CDR3 DNA reads TGTGCCAGCAGCCTTTACCCGGGAATAAGGGACACTGAAGCTTTCTTT.

In this sample, this clonotype turned up many times. The rearrangement uses TRBV6-4 and TRBJ1-6, with a possible D match to TRBD1 (5 bases). This CDR3 contains 13 residues. Trimming stripped 2 bases from V and 10 bases from J, with 9 bases between. Germline assignment: CDR1 MRHNA and CDR2 SNTAGT. CDR3 loop: CASSDQGGSPLHF. The DNA of the CDR3 is TGTGCCAGCAGTGACCAGGGAGGCTCACCCCTCCACTTT.

This clonotype was detected many times. The chain employs TRBV7-8 and TRBJ2-3, with D perhaps TRBD2 (6 bases). Trimming took 3 bases from V and 6 from J, leaving 19 bases between them. The CDR3 runs 16 residues. Looked up from germline, CDR1 is SGHVS and CDR2 is FQNEAQ. CDR3 bases: TGTGCCAGCAGCTTGGAACTACTGGTTGGGAGGGATACGCAGTATTTT. Residues: CASSLELLVGRDTQYF.

This clonotype was picked up many times. The rearrangement links TRBV29-1 to TRBJ2-2; 8 nucleotides match TRBD2. The length of the CDR3 is 14 residues. V was pared by 6 bases and J by 7 bases, with 10 bases of the junction left unmatched. CDR1 is SQVTM, CDR2 ANQGSEA, per germline. CDR3 protein: CSVAGLGSNGELFF. The DNA of the CDR3 is TGCAGCGTAGCGGGACTAGGCAGCAACGGGGAGCTGTTTTTT.

In this sample, this clonotype turned up many times. The gene calls are TRBV4-3 and TRBJ1-1; no clear D. CDR1 and CDR2 from the germline V gene are LGHNA and YSLEER. The CDR3 sequence is 14 residues long. Trimming took off 2 bases at V and 5 bases at J, with 12 bases between the two ends. Here the CDR3 DNA reads TGCGCCAGCAGCCAACTATCGGCTGGGACTGAAGCTTTCTTT. It encodes CASSQLSAGTEAFF.

In its sample, this clonotype was seen a few times. The chain links TRBV7-3 to TRBJ2-1, with a weak D call TRBD2 (5 bases). The CDR3 has 14 residues. V lost 2 bases and J 6 bases, leaving 11 bases between the germline ends. Germline V lookup: CDR1 SGHTA, CDR2 FQGTGA. In DNA, the CDR3 is TGTGCCAGCAGCTTAGGAGAGGGCCTCAATGAGCAGTTCTTC. Translating gives CASSLGEGLNEQFF.

In this sample, this clonotype turned up many times. This chain links TRBV9 with TRBJ2-7; D gene uncertain. Per the germline V gene, CDR1 is SGDLS and CDR2 is YYNGEE. The germline V and J ends were trimmed by 0 bases and 0 bases, with 10 bases remaining between them. The CDR3 is 15 residues long. The CDR3 nucleotides read TGTGCCAGCAGCGTAGACGGCTGGAGCTCCTACGAGCAGTACTTC. This sequence encodes CASSVDGWSSYEQYF.

This clonotype appeared many times. The gene calls are TRBV10-3 and TRBJ2-4; D call uncertain. The CDR3 totals 8 residues. CDR1 and CDR2 from the germline V gene are ENHRY and SYGVKD. The V end was cut by 10 bases, the J end by 5 bases, with 0 bases between. CDR3: CAKNIQYF. CDR3 coding DNA: TGTGCCAAAAACATTCAGTACTTC.

This clonotype is labeled medium-sized. The V gene is TRBV7-2, the J gene TRBJ2-2; TRBD2 matches 11 bases. The ends lost 1 base at V and 6 bases at J; junction bases unmatched: 4. The CDR3 has 16 residues. Germline-derived CDR1 and CDR2 are SGHTA and FQGNSA. CDR3 bases: TGTGCCAGCAGCTTAGAACTAGCGGGGGAGTCCGGGGAGCTGTTTTTT. This codes for CASSLELAGESGELFF.

The table lists this clonotype with many counts. The rearrangement joins TRBV29-1 to TRBJ2-5, with 7 positions matching TRBD1. The CDR3 consists of 12 residues. Trimming cost V 4 bases and J 5 bases; bases outside gene matches: 4. Germline lookup yields CDR1 SQVTM and CDR2 ANQGSEA. The CDR3 here is CSVGQGWETQYF. CDR3 coding DNA: TGCAGCGTTGGACAGGGATGGGAGACCCAGTACTTC.

This clonotype was picked up many times. This chain connects TRBV28 to TRBJ2-1, with D tentatively TRBD1 or TRBD2 (6 bases each). CDR1 and CDR2 from the germline V gene are MDHEN and SYDVKM. With 7 bases removed from V and 9 bases from J, the gap between germline ends came to 10 bases. The CDR3 extends over 11 amino acids. CDR3 in DNA: TGTGCCAGCAAGGGGGAGGTTGAGCAGTTCTTC. Translating it yields CASKGEVEQFF.

This clonotype was detected once. This could be a read error, since a much larger clone is one nucleotide away. The CDR3 carries no conserved terminal phenylalanine or tryptophan, so it likely arises from a read error. This sequence joins TRBV9 and TRBJ2-1, with 8 bases matching TRBD1. The V gene end was trimmed by 4 bases and the J gene end by 5 bases; junction bases not matched to a gene: 5. CDR1 SGDLS and CDR2 YYNGEE come from the germline V gene. The CDR3 has 14 residues. CDR3: CASSPWGQDNEQFC. The DNA of the CDR3 is TGTGCCAGCAGCCCGTGGGGACAGGACAATGAGCAGTTCTGC.

This clonotype was seen ten or more times. J is TRBJ2-1 and V is TRBV6-2 or TRBV6-3, with D tentatively TRBD2 (5 bases). The CDR3 covers 13 residues. The ends were cut back, 7 bases at V and 4 bases at J, with 11 bases in the middle. CDR1 MNHEY and CDR2 SVGEGT come from the germline V gene. CDR3 in DNA: TGTGCCAGCATGTGGACTGTATACAATGAGCAGTTCTTC. Translated, it gives CASMWTVYNEQFF.

This clonotype was counted a few times. The V gene is TRBV9, the J gene TRBJ1-1; tentative D call: TRBD1 (5 bases). Germline values: CDR1 SGDLS, CDR2 YYNGEE. The CDR3 has 16 amino acids. Trimming stripped 0 bases from V and 1 base from J, with 13 bases between. In nucleotides, the CDR3 is TGTGCCAGCAGCGTAGACGGAAGACAGTGGAACACTGAAGCTTTCTTT. Protein product: CASSVDGRQWNTEAFF.

This clonotype showed up many times. The V and J genes are TRBV19 and TRBJ2-3; D uncertain. The germline V gene encodes CDR1 LNHDA and CDR2 SQIVND (reference sequence). This CDR3 region has 13 residues. V was shortened by 2 bases and J by 6 bases, with 9 bases between the two germline ends. The CDR3 spells CASSINSLDTQYF. The CDR3 coding sequence is TGTGCCAGTAGTATAAACTCCCTGGATACGCAGTATTTT. The variable domain in full, with the rest retrieved from reference TRBV19 and TRBJ2-3, is DGGITQSPKYLFRKEGQNVTLSCEQNLNHDAMYWYRQDPGQGLRLIYYSQIVNDFQKGDIAEGYSVSREKKESFPLTVTSAQKNPTAFYLCASSINSLDTQYFGPGTRLTVL.

This clonotype was detected many times. The V call is TRBV7-3, the J call TRBJ2-2; either TRBD1 or TRBD2 may supply D (5 bases each). The CDR3 contains 14 residues. V lost 3 bases and J 3 bases, leaving 8 bases between the germline ends. Germline V lookup: CDR1 SGHTA, CDR2 FQGTGA. Here the CDR3 reads CASSFLGDTGELFF. The CDR3 DNA reads TGTGCCAGCAGCTTCTTGGGGGACACCGGGGAGCTGTTTTTT.

To note about this clonotype: A read error may be the cause here, since a much bigger clone is one base away. The rearrangement joins TRBV18 to TRBJ1-1; perhaps TRBD1 as D (5 bases). V lost 1 base, J lost 6 bases, and 33 bases lay in between. This CDR3 is built from 21 residues. The germline V gene has CDR1 KGHSH and CDR2 LQKENI. The CDR3 loop is CASSPRGFRVISNPQHPEAFF. The CDR3 DNA follows: TGTGCCAGCTCACCACGGGGGTTCCGAGTTATATCTAATCCACAGCACCCTGAAGCTTTCTTT.

This clonotype has ten or more counts. The gene calls are TRBV27 and TRBJ2-7, with TRBD2 matching 14 bases. CDR1 is MNHEY and CDR2 is SMNVEV in the germline V gene (reference sequence). CDR3 length: 15 residues. With 5 bases clipped from V and 6 bases from J, the junction kept 6 bases outside the gene matches. The CDR3 DNA reads TGTGCCAGCAGTCCAGGGACTAGCGGGAGTAGCGAGCAGTACTTC. It yields the protein CASSPGTSGSSEQYF.

This clonotype was recorded many times. The chain combines TRBV29-1 with TRBJ2-1; 9 nucleotides align to TRBD1. Trimming removed 6 bases from V and 4 bases from J; junction bases left unmatched: 7. CDR1 and CDR2 from the germline V gene are SQVTM and ANQGSEA. This CDR3 is 14 amino acids long. CDR3 sequence (DNA): TGCAGCGTCGATGACAGGGGGGTTTACAATGAGCAGTTCTTC. Its protein is CSVDDRGVYNEQFF.